Below, 24 T cell receptor beta chains from the same sample are listed, as sequenced in a study of T cells after posttransplantation cyclophosphamide. Assay: immunoSEQ multiplex PCR; the TCRdb copy retains only in-frame clones and omits some. The sample yields around 66,000 clones, over 85% seen once. Sequences were obtained from PBMCs. These TCRs come from a woman in her 30s in good health and a related stem cell transplant donor.

This clone has a single count. V and J are TRBV19 and TRBJ1-2; D gene uncertain. Germline assignment: CDR1 LNHDA and CDR2 SQIVND (reference sequence). V was clipped by 3 bases and J by 0 bases, with 11 bases between them. This CDR3 region has 15 residues. CDR3 sequence reads: CASSMAPRANYGYTF. The DNA for the CDR3 is TGTGCCAGTAGTATGGCCCCTCGAGCTAACTATGGCTACACCTTC.

The chain couples TRBV7-2 to TRBJ2-4; 7 bases fit TRBD2. V was clipped by 1 base and J by 6 bases; unmatched bases: 3. The germline V gene encodes CDR1 SGHTA and CDR2 FQGNSA. CDR3 length: 14 residues. In DNA, the CDR3 is TGTGCCAGCAGCTTAGGGCGGGGGACAAACATTCAGTACTTC. Encoded protein: CASSLGRGTNIQYF.

V usage is TRBV10-1 and J usage is TRBJ2-1; D remains unclear. This CDR3 has 11 amino acids. The V and J ends lost 2 bases and 6 bases respectively, with 2 bases between them. The germline CDR1 and CDR2 sequences are WNHNN and SYGVQD (reference sequence). CDR3 nucleotide sequence: TGCGCCAGCAGTGAGATCAATGAGCAGTTCTTC. It yields the protein CASSEINEQFF.

This CDR3 is CASSSADRGQETQYF. CDR3 sequence (DNA): TGTGCCAGCAGCTCGGCCGACAGGGGCCAAGAGACCCAGTACTTC. The gene calls are TRBV5-6 and TRBJ2-5; 8 bases line up with TRBD1. The CDR3 runs to 15 residues. Germline V gene data show CDR1 as SGHDT and CDR2 as YYEEEE. The ends lost 3 bases at V and 1 base at J; junction bases unmatched: 5.

The V gene is TRBV7-3, the J gene TRBJ1-1; perhaps TRBD1 as D (6 bases). Per germline, CDR1 SGHTA and CDR2 FQGTGA. The CDR3 runs to 14 residues. Trimming pared 5 bases from V and 1 base from J, leaving 11 bases between. CDR3 nucleotide sequence: TGTGCCAGCAGCCCCGGGACAAAGAACACTGAAGCTTTCTTT. Its translation is CASSPGTKNTEAFF.

The CDR3 DNA reads as TGTGCCAGCTCACTCCTGGACGGGGAAGCTTTCTTT. Translation: CASSLLDGEAFF. The chain employs TRBV18 and TRBJ1-1; no reliable D call. The CDR3 length is 12 residues. CDR1 is KGHSH and CDR2 is LQKENI in the germline V gene. V was clipped by 4 bases and J by 8 bases, with 11 bases between them.

The chain is built from TRBV6-5 and TRBJ2-7; D uncertain. Trimming removed 6 bases from V and 2 bases from J, with 5 bases in between. Germline-derived CDR1 and CDR2 are MNHEY and SVGAGI. This CDR3 has 11 amino acids. In nucleotides, the CDR3 is TGTGCCAGCAGCGAAGCCTACGAGCAGTACTTC. Translating gives CASSEAYEQYF.

The chain has TRBV30 and TRBJ1-3, with D hard to call. From germline, CDR1 is GTSNPN and CDR2 SVGIG (reference sequence). V lost 2 bases, J lost 0 bases, and 11 bases lay in between. This CDR3 is built from 15 residues. The CDR3 nucleotides are TGTGCCTGGAGTAGTATGGGGAGCTCTGGAAACACCATATATTTT. Translation gives CAWSSMGSSGNTIYF.

V and J are TRBV28 and TRBJ2-7; the D is unclear. V lost 0 bases to trimming and J lost 6 bases, with 9 bases between them. The germline V gene encodes CDR1 MDHEN and CDR2 SYDVKM. CDR3 size: 13 residues. The CDR3 here is CASSLCAGCEQYF. In DNA form, the CDR3 reads TGTGCCAGCAGTTTATGCGCCGGGTGCGAGCAGTACTTC.

The genes are TRBV11-2 and TRBJ1-1; D is undetermined. This CDR3 has 13 residues. Trimming took 5 bases from V and 5 from J, leaving 12 bases between them. Germline CDR1 and CDR2: SGHAT and FQNNGV. DNA for the CDR3: TGTGCCAGCAGCAAAGGACTGGGTACTGAAGCTTTCTTT. It translates to CASSKGLGTEAFF.

The chain couples TRBV10-3 to TRBJ1-3; D gene uncertain. Trimming shortened V by 2 bases and J by 0 bases, and 8 bases separated the two germline ends. Germline CDR1 and CDR2: ENHRY and SYGVKD. The CDR3 loop spans 15 amino acids. The CDR3 bases are TGTGCCATCAGTGAGGTCGCCTACTCTGGAAACACCATATATTTT. Protein: CAISEVAYSGNTIYF.

V usage is TRBV28 and J usage is TRBJ1-5; D not certain. V was shortened by 3 bases and J by 9 bases, with 12 bases between the two germline ends. Germline V lookup: CDR1 MDHEN, CDR2 SYDVKM. This CDR3 is 13 amino acids long. For the CDR3, the DNA is TGTGCCAGCAGTTTTGCCCACTTGGGGCCCCAGCATTTT. Translation: CASSFAHLGPQHF.

The rearrangement links TRBV11-2 to TRBJ2-2; 12 nucleotides agree with TRBD1. CDR3 length: 18 amino acids. Germline lookup yields CDR1 SGHAT and CDR2 FQNNGV. The junction had 12 bases not matched to a gene; V was cut back by 2 bases and J by 8 bases. Here the CDR3 reads CASSLPPPSGQGAGELFF. The CDR3 coding sequence is TGTGCCAGCAGCTTACCCCCTCCCTCGGGACAGGGGGCGGGGGAGCTGTTTTTT.

The rearrangement uses TRBV19 and TRBJ1-1; 8 nucleotides line up with TRBD1. Germline V gene data show CDR1 as LNHDA and CDR2 as SQIVND (reference sequence). The trim removed 3 bases at V and 8 bases at J, leaving 14 bases unmatched. The CDR3 totals 16 residues. The CDR3 nucleotides read TGTGCCAGTAGTATCGGATGGGAGGTCCAGGGGGCGGAAGCTTTCTTT. Translating it yields CASSIGWEVQGAEAFF.

This chain links TRBV4-2 with TRBJ1-1; 7 bases map to TRBD1. CDR3 length: 15 residues. Germline CDR1 is LGHNA and CDR2 is YNFKEQ. With V trimmed by 3 bases and J by 0 bases, 4 bases remained unmatched. CDR3 coding DNA: TGTGCCAGCAGCCATACGACAGGGCTGAACACTGAAGCTTTCTTT. Translating it yields CASSHTTGLNTEAFF.

The rearrangement links TRBV2 to TRBJ1-2; a possible D gene is TRBD1 (5 bases). The germline V and J ends were trimmed by 6 bases and 1 base, with 9 bases remaining between them. The CDR3 totals 13 residues. Germline V CDR1 and CDR2: SNHLY, FYNNEI. CDR3 amino acids: CASRKDINYGYTF. CDR3 bases: TGTGCCAGCAGGAAGGACATTAACTATGGCTACACCTTC.

J is TRBJ1-5 and V is TRBV6-6; D perhaps matches TRBD1 (6 bases). The V end was cut by 0 bases, the J end by 6 bases, with 12 bases between. This CDR3 region has 15 residues. The germline V gene has CDR1 MNHNY and CDR2 SVGAGI (reference sequence). CDR3 in amino acids: CASSYSMGAGQPQHF. In DNA, the CDR3 is TGTGCCAGCAGTTACTCGATGGGGGCCGGTCAGCCCCAGCATTTT.

To note about this clone: Other DNA sequences from this sample encode an identical CDR3 as well. The CDR3 coding sequence is TGTGCTAGTGGTCCAATGGACGGAACCGCCTATGGCTACACCTTC. Translated, it gives CASGPMDGTAYGYTF. The chain couples TRBV12-5 to TRBJ1-2; no clear D gene. With 5 bases removed from V and 4 bases from J, the gap between germline ends came to 17 bases. Germline values: CDR1 LGHNT, CDR2 FRNRAP. This CDR3 spans 15 amino acids.

Written as DNA, the CDR3 is TGTGCCAGCTCACCAGGAGCGGAGACCCAGTACTTC. It yields the protein CASSPGAETQYF. The rearrangement links TRBV18 to TRBJ2-5; D gene uncertain. Germline CDR1 KGHSH, CDR2 LQKENI. V gave up 2 bases and J gave up 5 bases, with 6 bases separating them. The CDR3 has 12 residues.

The rearrangement joins TRBV11-1 to TRBJ2-4; 9 bases are a match to TRBD1. CDR1 is SGHAT, CDR2 FQDESV, per germline (reference sequence). After removal of 5 bases from V and 7 bases from J, the junction contained 6 bases not matched to a gene. This CDR3 comprises 14 residues. CDR3 DNA: TGTGCCAGCAGCGGGGACAGGGCATTGAACATTCAGTACTTC. Translation: CASSGDRALNIQYF.

J is TRBJ2-7 and V is TRBV19; no clear D gene. V was trimmed by 5 bases and J by 2 bases, leaving 10 bases between them. The germline gives CDR1 LNHDA, CDR2 SQIVND (reference sequence). The CDR3 has 13 residues. The chain's CDR3 is CASSQLLAYEQYF. The DNA for the CDR3 is TGTGCCAGTAGTCAACTGCTGGCCTACGAGCAGTACTTC.

In this sample, this clone turned up once. J is TRBJ1-3 and V is TRBV29-1; D is undetermined. Trimming took off 2 bases at V and 0 bases at J, with 8 bases between the two ends. This CDR3 region has 14 residues. The germline V gene has CDR1 SQVTM and CDR2 ANQGSEA. The chain's CDR3 is CSVESVNSGNTIYF. The DNA of the CDR3 is TGCAGCGTTGAATCGGTGAACTCTGGAAACACCATATATTTT. The whole variable domain, remainder taken from reference TRBV29-1 and TRBJ1-3, is SAVISQKPSRDICQRGTSLTIQCQVDSQVTMMFWYRQQPGQSLTLIATANQGSEATYESGFVIDKFPISRPNLTFSTLTVSNMSPEDSSIYLCSVESVNSGNTIYFGEGSWLTVV.

J is TRBJ2-6 and V is TRBV11-3, with D possibly being TRBD2 (5 bases). Trimming removed 5 bases from V and 5 bases from J, with 22 bases in between. In germline, CDR1 is SGHNT, CDR2 YENEEA. This CDR3 contains 18 residues. In DNA form, the CDR3 reads TGTGCCAGCAGCCGAGGGTCATCTCGACAAAGTCGGGCCAACGTCCTGACTTTC. This codes for CASSRGSSRQSRANVLTF.

The chain combines TRBV5-4 with TRBJ2-2, with 10 bases identical to TRBD2. Germline V CDR1 and CDR2: SGHNT, YYREEE (reference sequence). Losses at the gene ends were 5 bases for V and 6 bases for J; bases not matched to a gene: 13. There are 17 residues in the CDR3. The CDR3 spells CASRNPSGGRSAGELFF. CDR3 bases: TGTGCCAGCAGGAATCCTAGCGGGGGCCGAAGCGCCGGGGAGCTGTTTTTT.